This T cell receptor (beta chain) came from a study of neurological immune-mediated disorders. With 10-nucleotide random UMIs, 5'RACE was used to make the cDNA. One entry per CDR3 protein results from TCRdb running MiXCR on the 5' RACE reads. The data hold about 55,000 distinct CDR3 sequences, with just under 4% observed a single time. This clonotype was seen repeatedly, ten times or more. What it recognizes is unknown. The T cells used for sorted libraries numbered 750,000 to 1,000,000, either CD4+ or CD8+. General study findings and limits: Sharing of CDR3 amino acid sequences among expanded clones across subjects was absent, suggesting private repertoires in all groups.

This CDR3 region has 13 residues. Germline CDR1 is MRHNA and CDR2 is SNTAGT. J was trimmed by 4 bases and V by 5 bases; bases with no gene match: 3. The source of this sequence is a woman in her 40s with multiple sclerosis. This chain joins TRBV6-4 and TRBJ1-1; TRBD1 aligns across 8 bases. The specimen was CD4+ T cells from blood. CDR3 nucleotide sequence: TGTGCCAGCAGTACACAGGGGGGCACTGAAGCTTTCTTT. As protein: CASSTQGGTEAFF.